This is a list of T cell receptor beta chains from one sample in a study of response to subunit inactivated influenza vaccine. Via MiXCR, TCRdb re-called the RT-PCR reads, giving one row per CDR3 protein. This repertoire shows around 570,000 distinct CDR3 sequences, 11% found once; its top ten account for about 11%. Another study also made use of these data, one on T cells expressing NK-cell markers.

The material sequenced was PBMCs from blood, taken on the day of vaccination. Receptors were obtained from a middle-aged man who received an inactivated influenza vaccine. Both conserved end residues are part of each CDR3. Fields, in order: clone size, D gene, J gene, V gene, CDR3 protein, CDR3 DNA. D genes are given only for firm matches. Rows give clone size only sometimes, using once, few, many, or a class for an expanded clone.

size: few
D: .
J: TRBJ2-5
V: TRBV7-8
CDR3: CASSGLRDYQETQYF
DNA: TGTGCCAGCAGCGGGTTGCGTGACTACCAAGAGACCCAGTACTTC

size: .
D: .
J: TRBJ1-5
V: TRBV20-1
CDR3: CSARDLGYQPQHF
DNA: TGCAGTGCTAGAGATTTAGGCTATCAGCCCCAGCATTTT

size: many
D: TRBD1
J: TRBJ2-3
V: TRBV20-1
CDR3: CSARDPTGGAGVTQYF
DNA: TGCAGTGCTAGAGACCCAACAGGGGGCGCGGGGGTTACGCAGTATTTT

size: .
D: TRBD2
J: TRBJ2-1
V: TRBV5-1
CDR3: CASRADPGLAKFF
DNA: TGCGCCAGCAGAGCGGACCCGGGACTAGCTAAGTTCTTC

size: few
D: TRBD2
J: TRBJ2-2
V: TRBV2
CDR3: CASSEAQGGRANTGELFF
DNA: TGTGCCAGCAGTGAAGCGCAAGGCGGGAGGGCGAACACCGGGGAGCTGTTTTTT

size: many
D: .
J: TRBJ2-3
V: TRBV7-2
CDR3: CASSRPPSKDTQYF
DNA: TGTGCCAGCAGCCGCCCGCCGAGTAAAGATACGCAGTATTTT

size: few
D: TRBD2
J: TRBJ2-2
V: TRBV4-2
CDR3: CASSQVGSGRAEAGELFF
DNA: TGTGCCAGCAGCCAAGTTGGTAGCGGGAGGGCCGAGGCCGGGGAGCTGTTTTTT

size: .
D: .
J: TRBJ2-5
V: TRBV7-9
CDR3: CASSRETAQETQYF
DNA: TGTGCCAGCAGCCGGGAGACAGCCCAAGAGACCCAGTACTTC

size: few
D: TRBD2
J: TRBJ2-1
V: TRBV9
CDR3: CASSGSNQRGAYFYNEQFF
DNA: TGTGCCAGCAGCGGCTCCAATCAGCGGGGGGCTTATTTCTACAATGAGCAGTTCTTC

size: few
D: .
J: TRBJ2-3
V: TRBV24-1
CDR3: CATSAAGRTDTQYF
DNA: TGTGCCACCAGTGCGGCGGGACGCACAGATACGCAGTATTTT

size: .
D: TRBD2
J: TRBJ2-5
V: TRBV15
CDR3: CATSSGGGQETQYF
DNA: TGTGCCACCAGCAGTGGGGGGGGGCAAGAGACCCAGTACTTC

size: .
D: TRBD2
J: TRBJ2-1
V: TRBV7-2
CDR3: CASSLLAGGPEQFF
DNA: TGTGCCAGCAGCTTGCTAGCGGGGGGGCCTGAGCAGTTCTTC

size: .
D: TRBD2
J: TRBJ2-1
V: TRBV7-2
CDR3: CASSEPRGADEQFF
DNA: TGTGCCAGCAGCGAACCGCGGGGGGCCGATGAGCAGTTCTTC

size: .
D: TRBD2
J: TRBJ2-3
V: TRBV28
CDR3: CASSLVGLATDTQYF
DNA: TGTGCCAGCAGTTTGGTGGGACTAGCAACAGATACGCAGTATTTT

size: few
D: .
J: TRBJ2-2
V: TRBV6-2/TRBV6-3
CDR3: CASSGGVGSRELFF
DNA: TGTGCCAGCAGTGGTGGGGTCGGTTCCAGGGAGCTGTTTTTT

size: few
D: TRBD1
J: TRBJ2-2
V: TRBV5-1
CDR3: CASSYDRGPHTGELFF
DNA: TGCGCCAGCAGCTACGACAGGGGGCCGCACACCGGGGAGCTGTTTTTT

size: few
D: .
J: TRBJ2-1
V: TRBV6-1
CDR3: CASSAILLNEQFF
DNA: TGTGCCAGCAGCGCCATTCTACTCAATGAGCAGTTCTTC

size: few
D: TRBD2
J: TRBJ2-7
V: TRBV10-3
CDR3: CAISESSGKSGEQYF
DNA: TGTGCCATCAGTGAGAGTAGCGGGAAATCTGGGGAGCAGTACTTC

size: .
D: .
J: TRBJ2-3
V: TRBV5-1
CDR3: CASSLGAGVGTDTQYF
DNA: TGCGCCAGCAGCTTGGGAGCTGGTGTGGGCACAGATACGCAGTATTTT

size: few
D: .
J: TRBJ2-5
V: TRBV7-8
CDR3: CASSPQQIQETQYF
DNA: TGTGCCAGCAGCCCGCAACAGATCCAAGAGACCCAGTACTTC

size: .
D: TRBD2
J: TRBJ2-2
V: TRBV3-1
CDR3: CASSQSGGGPAGELFF
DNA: TGTGCCAGCAGCCAATCGGGAGGCGGGCCCGCCGGGGAGCTGTTTTTT

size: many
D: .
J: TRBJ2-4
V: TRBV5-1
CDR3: CASSLDKPDIQYF
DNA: TGCGCCAGCAGCTTGGACAAGCCCGACATTCAGTACTTC

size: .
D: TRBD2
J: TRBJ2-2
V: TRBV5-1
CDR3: CASSYGGGTGELFF
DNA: TGCGCCAGCAGCTATGGCGGGGGAACCGGGGAGCTGTTTTTT

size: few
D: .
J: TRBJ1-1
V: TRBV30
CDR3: CAWVGNSVEAFF
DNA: TGTGCCTGGGTGGGGAATAGCGTTGAAGCTTTCTTT

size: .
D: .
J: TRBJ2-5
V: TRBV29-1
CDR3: CSVEGRYQETQYF
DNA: TGCAGCGTTGAAGGCCGATACCAAGAGACCCAGTACTTC

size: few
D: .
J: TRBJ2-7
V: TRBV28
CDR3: CASSFRRHFRPSWYF
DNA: TGTGCCAGCAGTTTCCGAAGACATTTCAGGCCCAGTTGGTACTTC

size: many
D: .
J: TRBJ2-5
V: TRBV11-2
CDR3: CASSLSDQETQYF
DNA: TGTGCCAGCAGCTTATCAGACCAAGAGACCCAGTACTTC

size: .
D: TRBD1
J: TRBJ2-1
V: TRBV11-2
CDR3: CASRGLRQGHNEQFF
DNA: TGTGCCAGCAGGGGGTTAAGACAGGGACACAATGAGCAGTTCTTC

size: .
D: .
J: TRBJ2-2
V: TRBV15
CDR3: CATSRSRTQPTGELFF
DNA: TGTGCCACCAGCAGATCCAGGACTCAGCCAACCGGGGAGCTGTTTTTT

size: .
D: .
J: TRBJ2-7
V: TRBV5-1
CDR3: CASSLGARGRSEQYF
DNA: TGCGCCAGCAGCTTGGGCGCCAGGGGACGTTCCGAGCAGTACTTC

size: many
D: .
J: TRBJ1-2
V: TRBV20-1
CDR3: CSARDLNYGYTF
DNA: TGCAGTGCTAGAGACCTTAACTATGGCTACACCTTC

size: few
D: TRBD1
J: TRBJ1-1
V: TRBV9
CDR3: CASSVGPGQGGSAAFF
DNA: TGTGCCAGCAGCGTAGGACCTGGACAGGGGGGATCCGCGGCTTTCTTT

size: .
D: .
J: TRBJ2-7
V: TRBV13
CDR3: CASSFSARSSYEQYF
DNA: TGTGCCAGCAGCTTCTCGGCCCGGAGCTCCTACGAGCAGTACTTC

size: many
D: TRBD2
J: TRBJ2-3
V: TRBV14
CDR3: CASSLRGADTQYF
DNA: TGTGCCAGCAGCCTTCGGGGGGCAGATACGCAGTATTTT

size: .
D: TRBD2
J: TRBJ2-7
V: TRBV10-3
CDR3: CAISVERGAIYEQYF
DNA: TGTGCCATCAGTGTCGAGCGGGGGGCTATCTACGAGCAGTACTTC

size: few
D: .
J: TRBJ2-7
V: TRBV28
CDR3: CASSLLSGFAYEQYF
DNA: TGTGCCAGCAGTTTATTGTCAGGGTTTGCCTACGAGCAGTACTTC

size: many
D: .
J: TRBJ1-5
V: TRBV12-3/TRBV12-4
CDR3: CASSPGGYSNQPQHF
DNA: TGTGCCAGCAGCCCCGGAGGCTATAGCAATCAGCCCCAGCATTTT

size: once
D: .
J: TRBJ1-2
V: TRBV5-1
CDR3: CASSLGFGDAQGYGYTF
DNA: TGCGCCAGCAGCTTGGGGTTCGGCGACGCCCAGGGGTATGGCTACACCTTC

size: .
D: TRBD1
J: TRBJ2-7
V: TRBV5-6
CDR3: CASSIGTASFSYEQYF
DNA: TGTGCCAGCAGCATAGGGACAGCCTCCTTCTCCTACGAGCAGTACTTC

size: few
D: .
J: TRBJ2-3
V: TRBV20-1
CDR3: CKAGSTDTQYF
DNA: TGCAAAGCGGGCTCCACAGATACGCAGTATTTT

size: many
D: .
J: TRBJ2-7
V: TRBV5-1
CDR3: CASSLWEVTLWDEQYF
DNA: TGCGCCAGCAGCTTGTGGGAGGTTACCCTTTGGGACGAGCAGTACTTC

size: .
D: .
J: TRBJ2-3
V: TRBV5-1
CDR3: CASKVRGGYTDTQYF
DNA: TGCGCCAGCAAGGTCCGCGGGGGCTACACAGATACGCAGTATTTT

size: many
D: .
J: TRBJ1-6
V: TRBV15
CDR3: CATSTENSPLHF
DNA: TGTGCCACCAGTACCGAGAATTCACCCCTCCACTTT

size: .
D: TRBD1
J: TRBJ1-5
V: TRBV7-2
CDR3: CASTSGGYNQPQHF
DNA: TGTGCCAGCACCTCAGGGGGCTACAATCAGCCCCAGCATTTT

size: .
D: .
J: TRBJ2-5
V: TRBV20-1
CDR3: CSPNADEYF
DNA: TGCAGTCCTAATGCCGACGAGTACTTC

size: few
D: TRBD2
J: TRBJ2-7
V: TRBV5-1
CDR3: CASSQDGGTFLYF
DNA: TGCGCCAGCAGCCAAGACGGGGGGACTTTTCTGTACTTC

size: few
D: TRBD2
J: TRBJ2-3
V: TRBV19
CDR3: CASRSGGARTDTQYF
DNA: TGTGCCAGTAGATCCGGGGGGGCGCGGACAGATACGCAGTATTTT

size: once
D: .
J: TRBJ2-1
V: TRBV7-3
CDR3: CASSTLAGVEQFF
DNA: TGTGCCAGCAGCACACTAGCAGGGGTTGAGCAGTTCTTC

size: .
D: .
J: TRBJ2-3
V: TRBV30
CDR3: CAWSADFTDTQYF
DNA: TGTGCCTGGAGTGCTGACTTCACAGATACGCAGTATTTT

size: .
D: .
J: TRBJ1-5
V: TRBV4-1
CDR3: CASSQDQTDYQPQHF
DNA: TGCGCCAGCAGCCAAGATCAGACTGACTATCAGCCCCAGCATTTT